The 8 T cell receptor beta chains below come from one sample, sequenced in a study of vaccination effects on CD4 cells after COVID-19. Their antigens are not known. Upon completion of roughly ten days in culture, CD4+ T cells were isolated. Everyone in the study got two shots of either the BNT162b2 or mRNA-1273 vaccine. TCRdb keeps only in-frame clones here, not all; method: immunoSEQ multiplex PCR. This table holds under 55,000 clones, roughly two thirds found once. Source: CD4+ T cells from PBMCs cultured without peptide, taken after COVID-19 vaccination. The receptors stem from a human donor who received a COVID-19 vaccine.

The chain carries TRBV6-1 and TRBJ2-2; TRBD2 matches 7 bases. Unmatched junction bases numbered 2, after V lost 2 bases and J lost 5 bases. This CDR3 has 14 amino acids. CDR1 is MNHNS, CDR2 SASEGT, per germline. The CDR3 DNA follows: TGTGCCAGCAGTGAACTAGCGGAGACCGGGGAGCTGTTTTTT. Encoded protein: CASSELAETGELFF.

The chain employs TRBV6-4 and TRBJ2-1; a weak D match, TRBD2 (7 bases). This CDR3 has 16 residues. The V gene lost 4 bases and the J gene lost 4 bases, with 17 bases spanning the gap. Germline loops: CDR1 MRHNA, CDR2 SNTAGT. The CDR3 here is CASSALAGALYNEQFF. The CDR3 DNA reads as TGTGCCAGCAGTGCGCTGGCGGGGGCACTTTACAATGAGCAGTTCTTC.

As to this clone: Other nucleotide sequences from this sample produce the same CDR3. The chain uses TRBV27 and TRBJ2-5, with D hard to call. V shed 6 bases and J shed 5 bases, with 13 bases lying between them. Per germline, CDR1 MNHEY and CDR2 SMNVEV (reference sequence). CDR3 size: 13 residues. In DNA, the CDR3 is TGTGCCAGCAGCCCTCGGGCCCGGGAGACCCAGTACTTC. This encodes CASSPRARETQYF.

The chain's CDR3 is CAIGREVNTEAFF. DNA for the CDR3: TGTGCCATTGGTAGGGAGGTGAACACTGAAGCTTTCTTT. J is TRBJ1-1 and V is TRBV10-3; D not certain. V was cut by 9 bases and J by 0 bases, with 11 bases left in between. The germline V gene encodes CDR1 ENHRY and CDR2 SYGVKD. The CDR3 has 13 amino acids.

This chain joins TRBV7-2 and TRBJ2-7, with D tentatively TRBD2 (6 bases). The V gene's germline CDR1 is SGHTA and CDR2 FQGNSA. Between the trimmed V and J ends, which lost 3 bases and 3 bases, there was a span of 12 bases. The CDR3 consists of 14 residues. The CDR3 DNA is TGTGCCAGCAGCTTTGGGAGGTCAAACTACGAGCAGTACTTC. The encoded protein is CASSFGRSNYEQYF.

The V call is TRBV7-8, the J call TRBJ1-1; 10 bases are shared with TRBD1. The trim removed 6 bases at V and 7 bases at J, leaving 8 bases unmatched. Germline values: CDR1 SGHVS, CDR2 FQNEAQ. CDR3 size: 14 residues. The CDR3 DNA follows: TGTGCCAGCAGTCAGCCGGGACAGGGGAATGAAGCTTTCTTT. Its translation: CASSQPGQGNEAFF. Looking up the rest from reference TRBV7-8 and TRBJ1-1 gives the full variable domain: GAGVSQSPRYKVAKRGQDVALRCDPISGHVSLFWYQQALGQGPEFLTYFQNEAQLDKSGLPSDRFFAERPEGSVSTLKIQRTQQEDSAVYLCASSQPGQGNEAFFGQGTRLTVV.

This sequence joins TRBV6-5 and TRBJ2-7; D gene uncertain. Germline values: CDR1 MNHEY, CDR2 SVGAGI. The CDR3 runs 13 residues. V dropped 5 bases and J dropped 5 bases, with 13 bases sitting between them. CDR3 nucleotides: TGTGCCAGCAGTATGAGAGGCCCCCACGAGCAGTACTTC. This codes for CASSMRGPHEQYF.

The chain's CDR3 is CASSDWGRATNEKLFF. In DNA form, the CDR3 reads TGTGCCAGCAGTGATTGGGGCAGGGCAACTAATGAAAAACTGTTTTTT. This rearrangement joins TRBV6-1 to TRBJ1-4; perhaps TRBD1 as D (5 bases). This CDR3 is built from 16 residues. Germline CDR1 reads MNHNS; CDR2 reads SASEGT. V was cut by 3 bases and J by 0 bases, with 11 bases left in between.